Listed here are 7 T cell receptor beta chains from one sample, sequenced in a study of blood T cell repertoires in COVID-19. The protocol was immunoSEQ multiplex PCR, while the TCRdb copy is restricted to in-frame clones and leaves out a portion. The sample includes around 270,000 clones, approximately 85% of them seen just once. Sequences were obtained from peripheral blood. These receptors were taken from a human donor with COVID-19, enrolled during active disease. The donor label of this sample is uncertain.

For the CDR3, the DNA is TGTGCCAGTACTGGACTAGCGGGGAATGTCAATGAGCAGTTCTTC. Protein sequence: CASTGLAGNVNEQFF. The chain carries TRBV19 and TRBJ2-1; TRBD2 matches at 12 bases. This CDR3 region has 15 residues. V trimming: 7 bases; J trimming: 6 bases; junction bases outside the gene matches: 7. From germline, CDR1 is LNHDA and CDR2 SQIVND (reference sequence).

The CDR3 nucleotides read TGTGCCAGCAGTGAAGCGCTTGTCAGGCTGACCTACGAGCAGTACTTC. It yields the protein CASSEALVRLTYEQYF. V usage is TRBV2 and J usage is TRBJ2-7, with D unclear. V was cut by 0 bases and J by 2 bases, with 14 bases left in between. The CDR3 is made up of 16 amino acids. Per germline, CDR1 SNHLY and CDR2 FYNNEI.

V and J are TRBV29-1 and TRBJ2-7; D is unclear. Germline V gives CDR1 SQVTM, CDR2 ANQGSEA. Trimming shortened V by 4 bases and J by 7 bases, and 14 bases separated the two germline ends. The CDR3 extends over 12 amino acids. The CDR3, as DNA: TGCAGCGTTGGGTCACGGGTAGGAGAGCAGTACTTC. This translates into CSVGSRVGEQYF.

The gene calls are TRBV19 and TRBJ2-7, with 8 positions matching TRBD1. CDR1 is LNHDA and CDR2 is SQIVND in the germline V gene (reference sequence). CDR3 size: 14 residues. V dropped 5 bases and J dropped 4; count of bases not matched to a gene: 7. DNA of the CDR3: TGTGCCAGTAGTTCACAGGGGGACGCTTACGAGCAGTACTTC. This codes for CASSSQGDAYEQYF.

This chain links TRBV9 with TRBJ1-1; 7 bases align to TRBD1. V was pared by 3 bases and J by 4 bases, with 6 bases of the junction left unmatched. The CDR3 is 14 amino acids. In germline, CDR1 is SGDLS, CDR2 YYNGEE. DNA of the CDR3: TGTGCCAGCAGCGCCTCAGGGGGGCGCACTGAAGCTTTCTTT. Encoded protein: CASSASGGRTEAFF.

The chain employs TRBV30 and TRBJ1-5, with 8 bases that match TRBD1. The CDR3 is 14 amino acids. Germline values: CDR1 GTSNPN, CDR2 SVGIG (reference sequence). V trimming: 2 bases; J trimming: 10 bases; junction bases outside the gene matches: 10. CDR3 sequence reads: CAWSLGTGLLPQHF. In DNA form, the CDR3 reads TGTGCCTGGAGTCTAGGGACAGGTTTACTTCCCCAGCATTTT.

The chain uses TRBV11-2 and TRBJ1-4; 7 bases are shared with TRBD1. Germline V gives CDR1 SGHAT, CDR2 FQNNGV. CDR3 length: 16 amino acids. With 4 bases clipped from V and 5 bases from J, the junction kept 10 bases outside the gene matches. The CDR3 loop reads CASSSQDRLLNEKLFF. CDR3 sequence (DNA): TGTGCCAGCAGCTCCCAGGACAGGTTACTCAATGAAAAACTGTTTTTT.